This TCR beta chain was captured by sequencing in a study of T cells in Graves' hyperthyroidism and ophthalmopathy. Findings and caveats of the study: Blood shared most expanded thyroid clonotypes above 0.001.

Those patients with uncontrolled infection, other autoimmune disease, pregnancy or lactation were excluded. On the basis of clinical symptoms, serum thyroxine and TRAb, thyroid ultrasound and orbital computed tomography, diagnoses were made. The PBMCs studied were ones that came from 10 ml fresh peripheral blood. This CDR3 spans 18 amino acids. CDR1 is MNHEY, CDR2 SVGAGI, per germline. Trimming at V came to 2 bases and at J to 4 bases, leaving 15 bases not matched to a gene. This clonotype was seen repeatedly, ten times or more. What it binds is not known. From RNA transcripts, TCR beta CDR3 regions were amplified. The HTBI primer set was used in a first-round RT-PCR of the TCR CDR3. TCRdb re-analysed the multiplex PCR reads in MiXCR, keeping a single row per CDR3 protein. The sample includes nearly 250,000 distinct CDR3 sequences, around 15% of them seen just once.

This receptor was taken from a woman aged 18-35 years with Graves' ophthalmopathy. Sequenced material: blood. The J gene is TRBJ2-3, the V gene TRBV6-5; 7 nucleotides line up with TRBD2. CDR3 sequence reads: CASSYPRSAGKGADTQYF. The CDR3 DNA reads TGTGCCAGCAGTTACCCTCGTTCAGCGGGAAAAGGGGCAGATACGCAGTATTTT.